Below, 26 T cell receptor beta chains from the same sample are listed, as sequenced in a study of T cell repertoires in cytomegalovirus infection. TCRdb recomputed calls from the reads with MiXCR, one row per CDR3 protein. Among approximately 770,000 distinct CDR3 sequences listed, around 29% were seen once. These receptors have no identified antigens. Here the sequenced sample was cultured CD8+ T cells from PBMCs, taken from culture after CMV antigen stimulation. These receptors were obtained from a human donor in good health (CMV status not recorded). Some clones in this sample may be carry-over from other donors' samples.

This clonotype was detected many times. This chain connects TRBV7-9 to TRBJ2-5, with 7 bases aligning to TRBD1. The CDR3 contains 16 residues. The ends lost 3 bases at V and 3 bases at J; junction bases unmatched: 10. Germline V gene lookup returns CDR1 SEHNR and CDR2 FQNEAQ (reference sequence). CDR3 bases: TGTGCCAGCAGCTTGCTTCCGGGACAGTACGAAGAGACCCAGTACTTC. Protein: CASSLLPGQYEETQYF.

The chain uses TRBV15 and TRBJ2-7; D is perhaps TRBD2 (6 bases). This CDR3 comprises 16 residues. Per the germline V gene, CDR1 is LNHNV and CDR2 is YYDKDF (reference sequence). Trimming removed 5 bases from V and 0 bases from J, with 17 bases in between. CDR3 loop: CATSSGGGVGSYEQYF. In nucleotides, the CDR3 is TGTGCCACCAGCTCCGGAGGAGGGGTCGGCTCCTACGAGCAGTACTTC.

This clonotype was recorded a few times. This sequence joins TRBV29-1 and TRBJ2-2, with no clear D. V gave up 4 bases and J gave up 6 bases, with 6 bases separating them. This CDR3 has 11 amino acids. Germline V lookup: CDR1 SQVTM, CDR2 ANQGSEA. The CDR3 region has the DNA TGCAGCGTTGGACGGGCCGGGGAGCTGTTTTTT. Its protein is CSVGRAGELFF.

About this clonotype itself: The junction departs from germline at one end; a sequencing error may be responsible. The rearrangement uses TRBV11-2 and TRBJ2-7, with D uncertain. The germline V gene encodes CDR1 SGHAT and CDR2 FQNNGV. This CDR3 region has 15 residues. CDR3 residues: CASSLNIFSSYERYF. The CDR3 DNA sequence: TGTGCCAGCAGCTTAAACATTTTTAGTTCCTACGAGCGGTACTTC.

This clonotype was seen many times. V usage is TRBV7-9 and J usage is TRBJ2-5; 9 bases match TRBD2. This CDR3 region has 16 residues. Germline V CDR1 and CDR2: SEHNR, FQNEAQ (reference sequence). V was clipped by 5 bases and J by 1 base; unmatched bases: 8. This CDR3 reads CASSPQRGAAQETQYF. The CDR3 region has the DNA TGTGCCAGCAGCCCCCAGCGGGGGGCCGCCCAAGAGACCCAGTACTTC.

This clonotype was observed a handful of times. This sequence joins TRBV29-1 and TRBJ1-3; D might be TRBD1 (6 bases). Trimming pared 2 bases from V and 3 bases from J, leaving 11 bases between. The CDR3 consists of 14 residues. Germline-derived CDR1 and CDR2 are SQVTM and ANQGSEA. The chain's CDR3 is CSVESEQGGNTIYF. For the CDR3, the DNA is TGCAGCGTTGAAAGCGAACAGGGTGGAAACACCATATATTTT.

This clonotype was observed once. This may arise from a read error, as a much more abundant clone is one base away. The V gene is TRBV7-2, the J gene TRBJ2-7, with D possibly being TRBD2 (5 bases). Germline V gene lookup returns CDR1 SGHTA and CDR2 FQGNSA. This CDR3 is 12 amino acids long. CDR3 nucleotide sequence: TGTGCCGGCAGCTCCCAGCGGCGAGAGCAGTACTTC. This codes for CAGSSQRREQYF.

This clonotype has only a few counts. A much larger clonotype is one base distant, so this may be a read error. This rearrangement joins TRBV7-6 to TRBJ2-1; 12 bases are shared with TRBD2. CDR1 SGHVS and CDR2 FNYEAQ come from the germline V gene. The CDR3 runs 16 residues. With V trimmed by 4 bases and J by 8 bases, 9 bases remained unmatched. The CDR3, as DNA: TGTGCCAGCAGCTCCAGCACTAGCGGGGGGACGTATGAGCAGTTCTTC. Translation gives CASSSSTSGGTYEQFF. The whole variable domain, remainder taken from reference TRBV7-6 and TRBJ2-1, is GAGVSQSPRYKVTKRGQDVALRCDPISGHVSLYWYRQALGQGPEFLTYFNYEAQQDKSGLPNDRFSAERPEGSISTLTIQRTEQRDSAMYRCASSSSTSGGTYEQFFGPGTRLTVL.

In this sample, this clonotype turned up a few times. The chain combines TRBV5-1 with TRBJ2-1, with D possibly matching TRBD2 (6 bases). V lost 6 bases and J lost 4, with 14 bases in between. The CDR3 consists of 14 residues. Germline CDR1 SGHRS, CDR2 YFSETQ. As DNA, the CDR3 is TGCGCCAGCAACTGGGACTCCGGGTACAATGAGCAGTTCTTC. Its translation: CASNWDSGYNEQFF.

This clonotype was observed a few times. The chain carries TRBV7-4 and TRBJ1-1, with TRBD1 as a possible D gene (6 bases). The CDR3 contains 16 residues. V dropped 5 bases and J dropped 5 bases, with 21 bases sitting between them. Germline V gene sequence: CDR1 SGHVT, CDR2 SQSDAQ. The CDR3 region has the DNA TGTGCCAGCAGCCAAGTTAGCCAGGGAAGGGGGACTGAAGCTTTCTTT. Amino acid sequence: CASSQVSQGRGTEAFF.

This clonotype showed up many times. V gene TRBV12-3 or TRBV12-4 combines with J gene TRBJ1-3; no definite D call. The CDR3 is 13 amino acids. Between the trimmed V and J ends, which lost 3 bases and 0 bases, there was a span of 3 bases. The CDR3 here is CASSLVSGNTIYF. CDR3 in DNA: TGTGCCAGCAGTTTGGTCTCTGGAAACACCATATATTTT.

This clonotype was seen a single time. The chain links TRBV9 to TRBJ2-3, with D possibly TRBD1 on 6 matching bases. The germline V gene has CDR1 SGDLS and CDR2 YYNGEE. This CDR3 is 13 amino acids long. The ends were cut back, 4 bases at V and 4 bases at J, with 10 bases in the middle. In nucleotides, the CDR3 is TGTGCCAGCAGCCAACAGGGACCAGATACGCAGTATTTT. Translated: CASSQQGPDTQYF.

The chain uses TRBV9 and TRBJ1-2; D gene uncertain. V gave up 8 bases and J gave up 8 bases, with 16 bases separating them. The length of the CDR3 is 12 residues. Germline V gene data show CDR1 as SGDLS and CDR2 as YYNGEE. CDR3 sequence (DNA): TGTGCCAGGCGAGGGCGGGAACCCGGCTACACCTTC. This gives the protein CARRGREPGYTF.

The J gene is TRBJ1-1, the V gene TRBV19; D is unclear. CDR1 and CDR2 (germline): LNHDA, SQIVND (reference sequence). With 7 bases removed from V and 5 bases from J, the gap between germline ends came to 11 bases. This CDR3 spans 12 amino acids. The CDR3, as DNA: TGTGCCAGTATCAGGTGGGGTACTGAAGCTTTCTTT. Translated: CASIRWGTEAFF.

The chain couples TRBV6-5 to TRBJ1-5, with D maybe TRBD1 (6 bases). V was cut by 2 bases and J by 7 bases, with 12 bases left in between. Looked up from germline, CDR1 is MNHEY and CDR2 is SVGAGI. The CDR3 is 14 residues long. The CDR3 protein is CASSYRGGGQPQHF. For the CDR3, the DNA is TGTGCCAGCAGTTACCGAGGGGGAGGACAGCCCCAGCATTTT.

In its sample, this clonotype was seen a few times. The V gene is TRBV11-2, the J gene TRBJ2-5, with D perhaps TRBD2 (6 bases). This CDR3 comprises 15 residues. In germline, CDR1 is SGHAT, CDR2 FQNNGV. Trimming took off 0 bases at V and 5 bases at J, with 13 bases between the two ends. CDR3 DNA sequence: TGTGCCAGCAGCTTAGATTGGGGACTTCGTGAGACCCAGTACTTC. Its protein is CASSLDWGLRETQYF.

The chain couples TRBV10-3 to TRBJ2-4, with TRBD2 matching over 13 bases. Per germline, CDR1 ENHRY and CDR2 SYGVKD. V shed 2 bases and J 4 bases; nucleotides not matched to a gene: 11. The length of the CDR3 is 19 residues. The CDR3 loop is CAISEKLAGGPKQKNIQYF. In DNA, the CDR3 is TGTGCCATCAGTGAGAAACTAGCGGGGGGGCCTAAGCAAAAAAACATTCAGTACTTC.

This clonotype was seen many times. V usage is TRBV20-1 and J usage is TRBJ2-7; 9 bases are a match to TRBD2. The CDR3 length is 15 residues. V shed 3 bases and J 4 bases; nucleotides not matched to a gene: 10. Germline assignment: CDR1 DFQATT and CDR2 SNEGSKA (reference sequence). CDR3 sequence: CSARGASGVKYEQYV. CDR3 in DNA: TGCAGTGCTAGGGGTGCTAGCGGGGTGAAGTACGAGCAGTACGTC.

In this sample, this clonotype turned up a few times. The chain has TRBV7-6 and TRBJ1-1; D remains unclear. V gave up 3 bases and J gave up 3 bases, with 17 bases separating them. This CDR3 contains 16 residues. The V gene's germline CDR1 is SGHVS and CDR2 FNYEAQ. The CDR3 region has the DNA TGTGCCAGCAGCTTCGGTTCAACCGGGCGCCACACTGAAGCTTTCTTT. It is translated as CASSFGSTGRHTEAFF.

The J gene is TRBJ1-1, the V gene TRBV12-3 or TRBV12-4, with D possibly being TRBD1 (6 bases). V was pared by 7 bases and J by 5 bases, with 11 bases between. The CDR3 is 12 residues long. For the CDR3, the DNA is TGTGCCAGCATCCAAGGGGGGACTGAAGCTTTCTTT. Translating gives CASIQGGTEAFF.

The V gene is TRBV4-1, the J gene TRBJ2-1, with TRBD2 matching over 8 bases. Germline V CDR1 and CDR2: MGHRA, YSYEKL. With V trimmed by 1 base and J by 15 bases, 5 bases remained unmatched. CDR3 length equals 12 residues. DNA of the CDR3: TGCGCCAGCAGCCAAGGTAGCGGGGTGCCGTTCTTC. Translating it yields CASSQGSGVPFF.

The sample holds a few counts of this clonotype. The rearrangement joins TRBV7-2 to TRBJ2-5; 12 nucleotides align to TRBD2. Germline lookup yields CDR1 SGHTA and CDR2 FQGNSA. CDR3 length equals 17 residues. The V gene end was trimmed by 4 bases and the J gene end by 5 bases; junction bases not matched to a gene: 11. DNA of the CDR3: TGTGCCAGCAGCTCCCGGACTAGCGGGGAGCCTCGGGAGACCCAGTACTTC. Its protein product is CASSSRTSGEPRETQYF.

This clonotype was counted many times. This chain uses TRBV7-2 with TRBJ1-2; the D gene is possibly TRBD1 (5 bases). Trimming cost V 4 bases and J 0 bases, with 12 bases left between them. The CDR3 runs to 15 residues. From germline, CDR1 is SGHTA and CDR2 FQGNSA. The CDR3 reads CASSSWDGSNYGYTF. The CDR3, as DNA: TGTGCCAGCAGCTCCTGGGACGGATCTAACTATGGCTACACCTTC.

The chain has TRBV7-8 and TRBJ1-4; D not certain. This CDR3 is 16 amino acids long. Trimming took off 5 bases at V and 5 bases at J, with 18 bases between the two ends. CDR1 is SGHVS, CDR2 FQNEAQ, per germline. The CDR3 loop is CASSPAPGIPNEKLFF. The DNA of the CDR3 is TGTGCCAGCAGCCCGGCGCCGGGGATTCCCAATGAAAAACTGTTTTTT. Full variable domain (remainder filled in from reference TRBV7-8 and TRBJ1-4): GAGVSQSPRYKVAKRGQDVALRCDPISGHVSLFWYQQALGQGPEFLTYFQNEAQLDKSGLPSDRFFAERPEGSVSTLKIQRTQQEDSAVYLCASSPAPGIPNEKLFFGSGTQLSVL.

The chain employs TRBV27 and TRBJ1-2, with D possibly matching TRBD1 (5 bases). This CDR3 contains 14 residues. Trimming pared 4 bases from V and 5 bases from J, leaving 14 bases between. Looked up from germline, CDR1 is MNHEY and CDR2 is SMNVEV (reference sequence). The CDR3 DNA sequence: TGTGCCAGCAGTTCCCAGGGTCGAGAGTATGGCTACACCTTC. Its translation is CASSSQGREYGYTF.

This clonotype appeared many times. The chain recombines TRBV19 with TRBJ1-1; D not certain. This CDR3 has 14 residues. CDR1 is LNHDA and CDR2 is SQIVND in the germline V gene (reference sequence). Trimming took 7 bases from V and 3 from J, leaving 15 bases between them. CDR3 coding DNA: TGTGCCAGTAACCCCGTGGGCCGCGACACTGAAGCTTTCTTT. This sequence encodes CASNPVGRDTEAFF.